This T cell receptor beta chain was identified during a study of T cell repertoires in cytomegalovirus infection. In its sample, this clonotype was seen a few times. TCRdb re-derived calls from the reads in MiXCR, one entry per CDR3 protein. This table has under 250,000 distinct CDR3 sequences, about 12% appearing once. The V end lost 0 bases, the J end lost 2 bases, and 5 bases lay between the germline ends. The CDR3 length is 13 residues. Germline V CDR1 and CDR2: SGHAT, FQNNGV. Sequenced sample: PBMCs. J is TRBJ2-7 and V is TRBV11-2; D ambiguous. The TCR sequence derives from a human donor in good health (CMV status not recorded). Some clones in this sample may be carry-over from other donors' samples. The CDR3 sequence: CASSLDTPYEQYF. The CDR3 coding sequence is TGTGCCAGCAGCTTAGACACCCCCTACGAGCAGTACTTC.